The rows below give T cell receptor beta chains drawn from one sample of a study of cytotoxic CD8 clonotypes in ibrutinib-treated CLL. The method was immunoSEQ multiplex PCR; TCRdb's version includes in-frame clones alone and lacks a portion of them. Of roughly 180,000 clones listed, approximately 80% are singletons. This specimen consisted of PBMCs, obtained after 24 months of ibrutinib treatment. All receptors derive from a human donor with chronic lymphocytic leukemia. Both conserved end residues are part of each CDR3. Each record gives: clone size, V gene, D gene, J gene, CDR3 DNA, CDR3 protein. The D gene is left open where the match is weak. Size tells how often a clone was seen (once, few, many) or the class of an expanded clone, and some rows leave it out.

>.|TRBV9|TRBD1|TRBJ1-1
TGTGCCAGCAGAGGCTCCGGACAGGGCAACACTGAAGCTTTCTTT
CASRGSGQGNTEAFF
>.|TRBV4-1|TRBD2|TRBJ2-3
TGCGCCAGCAGCCCTCTTGGAGCGGGGGGGTCAGATACGCAGTATTTT
CASSPLGAGGSDTQYF
>.|TRBV30|TRBD2|TRBJ2-3
TGTGCCTGGAGTCACTGGGAGCGGGGGGGCACAGATACGCAGTATTTT
CAWSHWERGGTDTQYF
>.|TRBV7-9|.|TRBJ2-3
TGTGCCAGCAGCTTATCTATGGGCCCAGATACGCAGTATTTT
CASSLSMGPDTQYF
>.|TRBV30|.|TRBJ1-4
TGTGCCTGGGGGAGGAAGCCCGTGGCTGAAAAACTGTTTTTT
CAWGRKPVAEKLFF
>.|TRBV5-6|.|TRBJ1-2
TGTGCCAGCAGCTTTGGGGTGGGCTATGGCTACACCTTC
CASSFGVGYGYTF
>.|TRBV6-1|TRBD1|TRBJ1-2
TGTGTCTCCCTCGGACAGGGGCATACTAACTATGGCTACACCTTC
CVSLGQGHTNYGYTF
>.|TRBV29-1|TRBD1|TRBJ1-2
TGCAGCGTTGAGAACAGGGGTAACTATGGCTACACCTTC
CSVENRGNYGYTF
>.|TRBV10-2|.|TRBJ2-3
TGCGCCAGCAGTGAGTCGCACAGGGCTAAAGATACGCAGTATTTT
CASSESHRAKDTQYF
>.|TRBV28|.|TRBJ1-2
TGTGCCAGCAGTTTTTCAGGGGTATGGGGCTACACCTTC
CASSFSGVWGYTF
>.|TRBV9|TRBD2|TRBJ2-4
TGTGCCAGCAGCGCCGGATCTAGCGGTGCCCTAGCCAAAAACATTCAGTACTTC
CASSAGSSGALAKNIQYF
>.|TRBV7-2|TRBD1|TRBJ1-1
TGTGCCAGCGCCGTCCAGGGGGCCGGGAACACTGAAGCTTTCTTT
CASAVQGAGNTEAFF
>.|TRBV11-2|TRBD2|TRBJ2-3
TGTGCCAGCAGCTTAGATGGCGGGGGGGGAGGAGATACGCAGTATTTT
CASSLDGGGGGDTQYF
>.|TRBV6-6|.|TRBJ1-5
TGTGCCAGCAGAAGACAGGGCAATCAGCCCCAGCATTTT
CASRRQGNQPQHF
>.|TRBV11-2|.|TRBJ2-3
TGTGCCAGCAGCTTAGGTGATACGCAGTATTTT
CASSLGDTQYF
>.|TRBV19|.|TRBJ2-6
TGTGCCAGTAGACCTCACCAGGGAACCTCTGAGGCCAACGTCCTGACTTTC
CASRPHQGTSEANVLTF
>.|TRBV7-2|TRBD2|TRBJ2-3
TGTGCCAGCAGCCCGGCGGGCGGGAGTCGGACAGATACGCAGTATTTT
CASSPAGGSRTDTQYF
>.|TRBV7-9|.|TRBJ2-5
TGTGCCAGCAGCCGGCCGTCTCTAGGCCAGGAGACCCAGTACTTC
CASSRPSLGQETQYF
>few|TRBV7-2|.|TRBJ2-3
TGTGCCAGCAGCTTCCAGGCCGGGGGAGGAGATACGCAGTATTTT
CASSFQAGGGDTQYF
>.|TRBV20-1|.|TRBJ2-7
TGCAGTGCACCTAGGGACTACGAGCAGTACTTC
CSAPRDYEQYF
>.|TRBV2|.|TRBJ2-7
TGTGCCAGCAGTGAAGAGACCATTACAGCCTACGAGCAGTACTTC
CASSEETITAYEQYF
>many|TRBV2|.|TRBJ2-3
TGTGCCAGCAGGGAAGACGTCCACACAGATACGCAGTATTTT
CASREDVHTDTQYF
>.|TRBV9|TRBD2|TRBJ2-5
TGTGCCAGCAGCGTAGACGGGACGGGAGGGCTCCAAGAGACCCAGTACTTC
CASSVDGTGGLQETQYF
>.|TRBV28|.|TRBJ2-2
TGTGCCAGCATAGGCGGAGGGGTAGATTACACCGGGGAGCTGTTTTTT
CASIGGGVDYTGELFF
>.|TRBV4-1|TRBD1|TRBJ1-2
TGCGCCAGCAGCCAAGTCGTAATCAGGGGGCGCGACTATGGCTACACCTTC
CASSQVVIRGRDYGYTF
>.|TRBV10-1|TRBD1|TRBJ1-4
TGCGCCAGCGGGGGGACAGGAGATAATGAAAAACTGTTTTTT
CASGGTGDNEKLFF
>.|TRBV21-1|.|TRBJ1-5
TGTGCCAGCAGCAAAGGGGACACAAGTCTGAGCAATCAGCCCCAGCATTTT
CASSKGDTSLSNQPQHF
>.|TRBV7-3|TRBD1|TRBJ1-1
TGTGCCAGCAGCCCGGGACAGGGTGGTAACGAAGCTTTCTTT
CASSPGQGGNEAFF
>.|TRBV5-1|.|TRBJ1-2
TGCGCCAGCAGCTTGGCTGGGGGTGGCTACACCTTC
CASSLAGGGYTF
>.|TRBV6-5|TRBD1|TRBJ1-3
TGTGCCAGCAGTTACGGCGACAGGGTGAGCGGAAACACCATATATTTT
CASSYGDRVSGNTIYF
>.|TRBV4-1|TRBD1|TRBJ2-5
TGCGCCAGCAGCCAAAGTCCCGGGACAGGGGGCCAAGAGACCCAGTACTTC
CASSQSPGTGGQETQYF
>.|TRBV6-6|TRBD1|TRBJ1-2
TGTGCCAGCAGTTATTCGGACAGGAGTAACTATGGCTACACCTTC
CASSYSDRSNYGYTF
>.|TRBV5-1|.|TRBJ2-1
TGCGCCAGCACTATCCACTCCTACAATGAGCAGTTCTTC
CASTIHSYNEQFF
>.|TRBV4-3|.|TRBJ1-6
TGCGCCAGCAGCCAAAACCGTTTGTATTCACCCCTCCACTTT
CASSQNRLYSPLHF
>.|TRBV18|.|TRBJ2-5
TGTGCCAGCTCACCTAACCAAGAGACCCAGTACTTC
CASSPNQETQYF
>.|TRBV6-1|TRBD1|TRBJ1-5
TGTGCCAGCAGGGACAGGGGGATGCAGCCCCAGCATTTT
CASRDRGMQPQHF
>.|TRBV7-9|TRBD2|TRBJ2-6
TGTGCCAGCAGCTCCTTCGGGACTAGTCATTCCTCTGGGGCCAACGTCCTGACTTTC
CASSSFGTSHSSGANVLTF
>.|TRBV5-1|TRBD1|TRBJ1-3
TGCGCCAGCCACACAGGGGGCTCTGGAAACACCATATATTTT
CASHTGGSGNTIYF
>.|TRBV9|.|TRBJ1-4
TGTGCCAGCAGCGTAGCGGGGGGCTCTAATGAAAAACTGTTTTTT
CASSVAGGSNEKLFF
>.|TRBV4-3|TRBD2|TRBJ2-2
TGCGCCAGCAGTCCGGGACTAGCGGGCACCGGGGAGCTGTTTTTT
CASSPGLAGTGELFF
>.|TRBV19|TRBD1|TRBJ1-5
TGTGCCAGTAGGGAACAGGGGGCGAGGTATCAGCCCCAGCATTTT
CASREQGARYQPQHF
>.|TRBV5-1|.|TRBJ2-7
TGCGCCAGCAGCTTGGAGCCGGCCTCCTACGAGCAGTACTTC
CASSLEPASYEQYF